One sample yielded the 12 T cell receptor beta chains listed below, sequenced in a study of OX40 agonist ivuxolimab in advanced cancers. Assay: immunoSEQ multiplex PCR; the TCRdb copy retains only in-frame clones and omits some. The sample includes 65,000 to 85,000 clones, approximately 89% of them seen just once. The source material was CD4+ or CD8+ T cells sorted from blood, sampled in a trial of the OX40 agonist ivuxolimab. The receptors stem from an adult with an advanced solid tumor such as melanoma, head and neck, liver or kidney cancer.

CDR3 coding DNA: TGTGCCAGCAGCCAACAGGGTGGTTCGGAAAAACTGTTTTTT. This sequence encodes CASSQQGGSEKLFF. V is TRBV7-9 and J is TRBJ1-4; the D gene is possibly TRBD1 (6 bases). The ends were cut back, 5 bases at V and 8 bases at J, with 15 bases in the middle. This CDR3 is 14 amino acids long. Germline V lookup: CDR1 SEHNR, CDR2 FQNEAQ (reference sequence).

This chain joins TRBV6-1 and TRBJ2-3, with TRBD2 matching over 14 bases. Germline CDR1 is MNHNS and CDR2 is SASEGT. V shed 6 bases and J 4 bases; nucleotides not matched to a gene: 3. The CDR3 extends over 15 amino acids. CDR3 sequence (DNA): TGTGCCAGCAGCGGGACTAGCGGGGGTGCAGATACGCAGTATTTT. It encodes CASSGTSGGADTQYF.

The chain carries TRBV27 and TRBJ2-7; D may be TRBD1 or TRBD2 (6 bases each). CDR1 is MNHEY, CDR2 SMNVEV, per germline (reference sequence). V was pared by 1 base and J by 3 bases, with 19 bases between. The CDR3 loop spans 17 amino acids. The CDR3, as DNA: TGTGCCAGCAGTTTATATCTTGGGGGGCCAGGGTTCTACGAGCAGTACTTC. As protein: CASSLYLGGPGFYEQYF.

This clone was counted a single time. This rearrangement joins TRBV7-2 to TRBJ2-2, with no clear D. Trimming stripped 5 bases from V and 7 bases from J, with 8 bases between. CDR1 SGHTA and CDR2 FQGNSA come from the germline V gene. The CDR3 loop spans 12 amino acids. Written as DNA, the CDR3 is TGTGCCAGCAGCACCACGTTCGGGGAGCTGTTTTTT. Translation gives CASSTTFGELFF.

This clone occurred once. V and J are TRBV5-1 and TRBJ2-7; D may be TRBD2 (5 bases). Germline lookup yields CDR1 SGHRS and CDR2 YFSETQ. The CDR3 spans 13 residues. Trimming removed 4 bases at V and 7 bases at J, with 15 bases between. CDR3: CASSQPGPGEQYF. The CDR3 DNA sequence: TGCGCCAGCAGCCAGCCTGGTCCGGGGGAGCAGTACTTC.

In its sample, this clone was seen once. V is TRBV6-5 and J is TRBJ2-7, with 12 bases identical to TRBD2. The CDR3 is 15 amino acids. Germline V gene sequence: CDR1 MNHEY, CDR2 SVGAGI. V shed 5 bases and J 0 bases; nucleotides not matched to a gene: 2. The CDR3, as DNA: TGTGCCAGCAGTCTAGCGGGAGGGAGCTCCTACGAGCAGTACTTC. Encoded protein: CASSLAGGSSYEQYF.

The rearrangement uses TRBV7-3 and TRBJ1-2, with D possibly matching TRBD1 (6 bases). Trimming left V 1 base short and J 2 bases short, with 11 bases between. Germline V gives CDR1 SGHTA, CDR2 FQGTGA. The CDR3 length is 15 residues. CDR3 nucleotides: TGTGCCAGCAGCTTAAAGGGAACAGGGAACTATGGCTACACCTTC. It codes for CASSLKGTGNYGYTF.

CDR3 loop: CASSTFRDSNTEAFF. CDR3 DNA: TGTGCCAGCAGCACATTCCGGGACAGCAACACTGAAGCTTTCTTT. The chain joins TRBV9 to TRBJ1-1, with 7 positions matching TRBD1. With 4 bases clipped from V and 2 bases from J, the junction kept 8 bases outside the gene matches. The CDR3 is 15 residues long. The germline V gene has CDR1 SGDLS and CDR2 YYNGEE. Supplemented by reference TRBV9 and TRBJ1-1, the full variable domain reads DSGVTQTPKHLITATGQRVTLRCSPRSGDLSVYWYQQSLDQGLQFLIQYYNGEERAKGNILERFSAQQFPDLHSELNLSSLELGDSALYFCASSTFRDSNTEAFFGQGTRLTVV.

Written as DNA, the CDR3 is TGTGCCAGCAGTCCTACGGGTAGTTGGGAAAAACTGTTTTTT. Its protein product is CASSPTGSWEKLFF. This chain connects TRBV27 to TRBJ1-4; no clear D gene. V lost 5 bases to trimming and J lost 8 bases, with 15 bases between them. Germline CDR1 reads MNHEY; CDR2 reads SMNVEV (reference sequence). The CDR3 consists of 14 residues.

This chain uses TRBV5-1 with TRBJ2-7, with 7 bases that match TRBD1. Germline V gene data show CDR1 as SGHRS and CDR2 as YFSETQ. CDR3 size: 14 residues. V shed 4 bases and J 1 base; nucleotides not matched to a gene: 5. In DNA, the CDR3 is TGCGCCAGCAGCCCGCGGACAGGTTCCTACGAGCAGTACTTC. This codes for CASSPRTGSYEQYF.

This chain links TRBV4-1 with TRBJ1-2; possible D gene TRBD1, 5 bases. Looked up from germline, CDR1 is MGHRA and CDR2 is YSYEKL. Trimming removed 3 bases from V and 4 bases from J, with 18 bases in between. The CDR3 totals 16 residues. The CDR3 nucleotides are TGCGCCAGCAGCCATATCGATCTCCGGGACTCCTATGGCTACACCTTC. Translating it yields CASSHIDLRDSYGYTF.

This chain links TRBV28 with TRBJ1-1; TRBD1 might be the D (5 bases). The CDR3 extends over 14 amino acids. Trimming removed 0 bases at V and 7 bases at J, with 12 bases between. Germline CDR1 is MDHEN and CDR2 is SYDVKM. CDR3 coding DNA: TGTGCCAGCAGTTTATGGGGGGAGCGGGATGAAGCTTTCTTT. It translates to CASSLWGERDEAFF.